This T cell receptor beta chain was identified in a study of cytomegalovirus exposure and HLA in healthy donors (TCRdb year 2017). For the wider study: According to a later analysis, one platform produced both the 120 validation repertoires and the 720 or so repertoires of the first cohort. The aim of the study was to test whether cataloging public T cell receptors could identify signatures of past pathogen exposure. A separate validation cohort of 100 to 150 different subjects was used in addition to the roughly 640-subject first cohort. High-throughput TCR immunosequencing, statistical association of individual TCRs with disease status, and machine learning were combined to predict cytomegalovirus infection status. Study-wide conclusions, independent of this receptor: Across donors, most TCR sequences were observed very rarely, whereas some public TCRs were present in many individuals. In vitro tests confirmed that three of the cytomegalovirus-associated TCR beta chains recognize cytomegalovirus antigens. The classifier was reported to diagnose cytomegalovirus status with high specificity and sensitivity in both the original and validation cohorts. The authors suggested that the approach could potentially be generalized to other disease states and immunological phenotypes. All 130 or so repertoires were used to score co-occurrence in the validation cohort in a later analysis, because that analysis had no HLA typing for the cohort. The study listed over 150 TCR beta chains as associated with cytomegalovirus. Of the cluster scores, approximately 95% were above 0 in a later analysis, which found that TCRs clustered in the first cohort also tended to co-occur in the 130 or so validation repertoires.

The donors were included in the validation cohort of 120 subjects, a group kept apart from the approximately 700-subject first cohort. V was cut back by 0 bases and J by 11 bases, leaving a gap of 12 bases between them. The CDR3 sequence holds 13 residues, the cysteine and phenylalanine included. Only the CDR3 DNA stays, 39 bases, in frame from base 1. The germline V gene provides CDR1 SGHRS and CDR2 YFSETQ. On this clone itself: Its antigen is currently not known. No much larger clone exists at a distance of one base, and base qualities are not known.

Library preparation employed the immunoSEQ multiplex PCR assay. Under the source paper's analysis protocol: A statistical classification framework was developed to diagnose cytomegalovirus status using the catalog of TCR beta chain sequences. Entries here come from immuneACCESS through TCRdb and include only in-frame sequences with V and J called. Some clones fail to appear in such tables; in the studies checked, an unresolved V gene covers under half of the shortfall, and the cause of the remainder is unknown. Clonal size and the V and J genes are those of that table, whereas D and trimming came from the DNA. This sample lists about 130,000 clones; approximately 92% were detected once. The top ten hold around 1.3% of the sample.

Sequencing was done on a sample of PBMCs. The rearrangement combines TRBV5-1 with TRBJ1-5; no D gene is confidently identified. The sequence derives from a woman aged 18-29 years in good health and CMV-seronegative. The CDR3 protein is CASSLEPSSAQHF. The nucleotide sequence reads TGCGCCAGCAGCTTGGAACCCTCTAGCGCCCAGCATTTT.